The 28 T cell receptor beta chains reported below all come from one sample, sequenced in a study of blood T cell repertoires in COVID-19 (dated by TCRdb to 2020 to 2022). Receptor amplification or capture employed the immunoSEQ multiplex PCR assay. The table comes from immuneACCESS by way of TCRdb, which keeps in-frame sequences with V and J called. Part of the clones is missing from these tables; in studies checked, under half for an unresolved V gene and the rest for unknown reasons. The sample table records some 300,000 clones; around nine tenths of these occur just once. Together, the top ten hold around 1.2% of the sample. Sequencing was done on a sample of peripheral blood. These TCRs come from a man between 65 and 85 years old with acute or convalescent COVID-19.

This chain connects TRBV4-3 to TRBJ1-3; D call uncertain. This CDR3 comprises 15 residues. Trimming removed 0 bases from V and 5 bases from J, with 11 bases in between. Germline values: CDR1 LGHNA, CDR2 YSLEER. CDR3 protein: CASSQDYGSRNTIYF. The CDR3 nucleotides are TGCGCCAGCAGCCAAGACTATGGTTCAAGAAACACCATATATTTT.

The V gene is TRBV10-3, the J gene TRBJ1-4; 7 bases line up with TRBD1. The CDR3 length is 16 residues. J gave up 0 bases and V 10 bases, and 11 bases lay outside the gene matches. In germline, CDR1 is ENHRY, CDR2 SYGVKD. The CDR3 sequence: CATQPGQSSTNEKLFF. In DNA, the CDR3 is TGTGCCACCCAGCCGGGACAGTCCTCAACTAATGAAAAACTGTTTTTT.

This chain joins TRBV5-4 and TRBJ2-3; possibly TRBD2 for D (6 bases). CDR1 is SGHNT, CDR2 YYREEE, per germline (reference sequence). The V end was cut by 5 bases, the J end by 1 base, with 8 bases between. The CDR3 extends over 13 amino acids. The CDR3 DNA is TGTGCCAGCAGGGAGGGCGGCACAGATACGCAGTATTTT. Translation: CASREGGTDTQYF.

A single count supports this clone. J is TRBJ2-3 and V is TRBV5-5, with TRBD2 matching 9 bases. Unmatched junction bases numbered 5, after V lost 2 bases and J lost 4 bases. Germline V lookup: CDR1 SGHKS, CDR2 YYEKEE (reference sequence). This CDR3 region has 15 residues. The CDR3 DNA reads TGTGCCAGCAGCTTCGGACTAGCGAGGGCAGATACGCAGTATTTT. It yields the protein CASSFGLARADTQYF.

The chain combines TRBV9 with TRBJ1-6, with D perhaps matching TRBD1 (6 bases). Deletions cut 0 bases from V and 7 bases from J, with 11 bases between. CDR3 length: 15 amino acids. Germline-derived CDR1 and CDR2 are SGDLS and YYNGEE. The CDR3 loop is CASSVVGDKNSPLHF. The DNA for the CDR3 is TGTGCCAGCAGCGTAGTAGGGGACAAGAATTCACCCCTCCACTTT.

In nucleotides, the CDR3 is TGTGCCAGCAGCGTAGACCAGGGGTACTCTGGAAACACCATATATTTT. It codes for CASSVDQGYSGNTIYF. This rearrangement joins TRBV9 to TRBJ1-3, with D possibly being TRBD1 (6 bases). V gave up 0 bases and J gave up 0 bases, with 10 bases separating them. The CDR3 has 16 amino acids. Germline CDR1 reads SGDLS; CDR2 reads YYNGEE.

The chain has TRBV7-2 and TRBJ2-3; no reliable D call. Between the trimmed V and J ends, which lost 6 bases and 6 bases, there was a span of 7 bases. This CDR3 is built from 11 residues. The germline gives CDR1 SGHTA, CDR2 FQGNSA. This chain's CDR3 is CASRAGDTQYF. Here the CDR3 DNA reads TGTGCCAGCAGGGCCGGGGATACGCAGTATTTT. Complete variable domain (other parts from reference TRBV7-2 and TRBJ2-3): GAGVSQSPSNKVTEKGKDVELRCDPISGHTALYWYRQSLGQGLEFLIYFQGNSAPDKSGLPSDRFSAERTGGSVSTLTIQRTQQEDSAVYLCASRAGDTQYFGPGTRLTVL.

The chain couples TRBV7-8 to TRBJ1-2, with TRBD1 as a possible D gene (6 bases). The V and J ends lost 1 base and 1 base respectively, with 13 bases between them. The germline V gene encodes CDR1 SGHVS and CDR2 FQNEAQ. This CDR3 has 16 residues. This CDR3 reads CASSLVGGGVNYGYTF. DNA of the CDR3: TGTGCCAGCAGCTTAGTAGGGGGAGGGGTTAACTATGGCTACACCTTC.

This clone was seen more than once but under ten times. The V call is TRBV6-6, the J call TRBJ2-1; possible D gene TRBD2, 7 bases. CDR1 is MNHNY, CDR2 SVGAGI, per germline (reference sequence). This CDR3 spans 15 amino acids. With 6 bases removed from V and 5 bases from J, the gap between germline ends came to 17 bases. The CDR3 protein is CASRLMGGPNNEQFF. In DNA, the CDR3 is TGTGCCAGCAGATTAATGGGGGGGCCTAACAATGAGCAGTTCTTC.

This chain uses TRBV9 with TRBJ1-3; weak D call: TRBD1 (5 bases). Trimming took 4 bases from V and 4 from J, leaving 12 bases between them. Germline CDR1 and CDR2: SGDLS and YYNGEE. The CDR3 has 14 residues. The CDR3 DNA sequence: TGTGCCAGCAGCCCCCCGGGGGTCGGAAACACCATATATTTT. It specifies CASSPPGVGNTIYF.

The genes are TRBV24-1 and TRBJ2-5; a weak D match, TRBD2 (11 bases). This CDR3 is built from 18 residues. Per the germline V gene, CDR1 is KGHDR and CDR2 is SFDVKD. Trimming removed 4 bases at V and 3 bases at J, with 23 bases between. CDR3: CATSDRDRGLAEKETQYF. The CDR3 bases are TGTGCCACCAGTGACCGGGACAGGGGACTAGCGGAAAAAGAGACCCAGTACTTC.

The rearrangement uses TRBV5-1 and TRBJ2-1; 12 nucleotides align to TRBD2. Trimming at V came to 4 bases and at J to 5 bases, leaving 4 bases not matched to a gene. Germline loops: CDR1 SGHRS, CDR2 YFSETQ. The CDR3 has 15 amino acids. CDR3 bases: TGCGCCAGCAGCCCTCGGACTAGCGGGAACAATGAGCAGTTCTTC. It codes for CASSPRTSGNNEQFF.

This clone was recorded a few times. This chain uses TRBV20-1 with TRBJ1-2; D is perhaps TRBD1 (5 bases). Trimming left V 3 bases short and J 6 bases short, with 11 bases between. CDR3 size: 12 residues. Germline V gene lookup returns CDR1 DFQATT and CDR2 SNEGSKA (reference sequence). The CDR3, as DNA: TGCAGTGCTAGTCAGACGGGGGATGGCTACACCTTC. The encoded protein is CSASQTGDGYTF.

In DNA, the CDR3 is TGTGCCAGCAGTGAGTCGGGAGTGATTGGCAATCAGCCCCAGCATTTT. Translated, it gives CASSESGVIGNQPQHF. The V gene is TRBV2, the J gene TRBJ1-5; D uncertain. The CDR3 sequence is 16 residues long. Germline CDR1 is SNHLY and CDR2 is FYNNEI. Trimming left V 3 bases short and J 2 bases short, with 14 bases between. Full variable domain (outside the CDR3, taken from reference TRBV2 and TRBJ1-5): EPEVTQTPSHQVTQMGQEVILRCVPISNHLYFYWYRQILGQKVEFLVSFYNNEISEKSEIFDDQFSVERPDGSNFTLKIRSTKLEDSAMYFCASSESGVIGNQPQHFGDGTRLSIL.

The chain combines TRBV27 with TRBJ2-3, with a weak D call TRBD1 (5 bases). Looked up from germline, CDR1 is MNHEY and CDR2 is SMNVEV (reference sequence). The CDR3 is 16 amino acids. The V end lost 5 bases, the J end lost 0 bases, and 15 bases lay between the germline ends. The CDR3 is CASSPGKGHSTDTQYF. Here the CDR3 DNA reads TGTGCCAGCAGTCCAGGGAAGGGCCATAGCACAGATACGCAGTATTTT.

This chain joins TRBV4-3 and TRBJ2-7; 9 bases are shared with TRBD2. Germline CDR1 reads LGHNA; CDR2 reads YSLEER. J lost 4 bases, V lost 1 base, and 5 bases had no gene match. This CDR3 has 15 amino acids. Here the CDR3 reads CASSQGRGGLYEQYF. The CDR3 DNA reads TGCGCCAGCAGCCAAGGGCGGGGGGGCCTATACGAGCAGTACTTC.

The rearrangement links TRBV5-1 to TRBJ2-3; 10 nucleotides align to TRBD2. The germline V gene has CDR1 SGHRS and CDR2 YFSETQ. Unmatched junction bases numbered 8, after V lost 4 bases and J lost 0 bases. This CDR3 is 17 amino acids long. The CDR3: CASSLTLAGFSTDTQYF. The CDR3 DNA is TGCGCCAGCAGCCTGACACTAGCGGGGTTTAGCACAGATACGCAGTATTTT.

The V call is TRBV29-1, the J call TRBJ2-1; 10 bases align to TRBD1. The CDR3 is made up of 15 amino acids. Germline assignment: CDR1 SQVTM and CDR2 ANQGSEA. With 6 bases clipped from V and 0 bases from J, the junction kept 5 bases outside the gene matches. The CDR3 region has the DNA TGCAGCGTGGGACAGGGGCCGGGCTCCTACAATGAGCAGTTCTTC. Amino acids: CSVGQGPGSYNEQFF.

This chain uses TRBV28 with TRBJ1-4; D is unclear. The CDR3 runs 13 residues. V was clipped by 5 bases and J by 8 bases, with 12 bases between them. Per germline, CDR1 MDHEN and CDR2 SYDVKM. The CDR3 here is CASSPNPGEKLFF. CDR3 coding DNA: TGTGCCAGCAGTCCCAATCCCGGGGAAAAACTGTTTTTT.

The chain uses TRBV6-5 and TRBJ1-1; TRBD1 is a possible D gene (5 bases). Germline loops: CDR1 MNHEY, CDR2 SVGAGI. The CDR3 totals 14 residues. The V end lost 4 bases, the J end lost 0 bases, and 9 bases lay between the germline ends. CDR3: CASSFGHMNTEAFF. CDR3 sequence (DNA): TGTGCCAGCAGTTTCGGACATATGAACACTGAAGCTTTCTTT.

The chain carries TRBV13 and TRBJ1-2; D call uncertain. V was shortened by 3 bases and J by 2 bases, with 7 bases between the two germline ends. Germline assignment: CDR1 PRHDT and CDR2 FYEKMQ (reference sequence). CDR3 length equals 13 residues. CDR3 region: CASSFGSNYGYTF. The CDR3 bases are TGTGCCAGCAGCTTCGGGAGCAACTATGGCTACACCTTC.

This chain links TRBV6-1 with TRBJ1-6; D is perhaps TRBD1 (5 bases). V was shortened by 1 base and J by 9 bases, with 16 bases between the two germline ends. This CDR3 comprises 16 residues. Per germline, CDR1 MNHNS and CDR2 SASEGT. Written as DNA, the CDR3 is TGTGCCAGCAGTGAAGGACAGAGAATGGTGGGTTCACCCCTCCACTTT. Encoded protein: CASSEGQRMVGSPLHF.

This chain joins TRBV9 and TRBJ2-2, with D possibly being TRBD1 (6 bases). V lost 4 bases and J 0 bases, leaving 10 bases between the germline ends. The CDR3 consists of 15 residues. Germline V gene data show CDR1 as SGDLS and CDR2 as YYNGEE. The CDR3 coding sequence is TGTGCCAGCAGCCCGAAGGGGGCGAACACCGGGGAGCTGTTTTTT. It codes for CASSPKGANTGELFF.

CDR3 DNA: TGTGCCAGCAGCTTGGGCCAGGTCAACTATGGCTACACCTTC. It specifies CASSLGQVNYGYTF. The genes are TRBV5-8 and TRBJ1-2; D unresolved. The germline V gene encodes CDR1 SGHTS and CDR2 YDEGEE. The CDR3 is 14 residues long. V was shortened by 0 bases and J by 2 bases, with 8 bases between the two germline ends.

For the CDR3, the DNA is TGCAGTGCTAGTGGAGCGGGGGGGCCGCTTGCGAACACCGGGGAGCTGTTTTTT. It yields the protein CSASGAGGPLANTGELFF. The chain links TRBV20-1 to TRBJ2-2, with TRBD2 identical over 10 bases. CDR1 and CDR2 (germline): DFQATT, SNEGSKA (reference sequence). The CDR3 is made up of 18 amino acids. Trimming cost V 3 bases and J 0 bases; bases outside gene matches: 10.

The J gene is TRBJ2-7, the V gene TRBV4-2; TRBD1 is a possible D gene (5 bases). Per germline, CDR1 LGHNA and CDR2 YNFKEQ. The CDR3 consists of 12 residues. V was trimmed by 1 base and J by 4 bases, leaving 5 bases between them. The CDR3 loop reads CASSQGQYEQYF. The DNA of the CDR3 is TGTGCCAGCAGCCAAGGACAGTACGAGCAGTACTTC.

The chain carries TRBV14 and TRBJ2-7, with D unresolved. CDR3 size: 11 residues. Germline V gene data show CDR1 as SGHDN and CDR2 as FVKESK. The V gene lost 5 bases and the J gene lost 2 bases, with 4 bases spanning the gap. DNA for the CDR3: TGTGCCAGCAGCGCAGCCTACGAGCAGTACTTC. Translation: CASSAAYEQYF.

This sequence joins TRBV2 and TRBJ2-7, with TRBD1 matching over 8 bases. Germline CDR1 and CDR2: SNHLY and FYNNEI. The V segment lost 4 bases and the J segment 3 bases; nucleotides outside the gene matches: 11. The CDR3 is made up of 16 amino acids. In nucleotides, the CDR3 is TGTGCCAGCAGTGGAGGATCAGGGGGCGCAGGCTACGAGCAGTACTTC. Residues: CASSGGSGGAGYEQYF. The full variable domain, with the rest looked up from reference TRBV2 and TRBJ2-7, is EPEVTQTPSHQVTQMGQEVILRCVPISNHLYFYWYRQILGQKVEFLVSFYNNEISEKSEIFDDQFSVERPDGSNFTLKIRSTKLEDSAMYFCASSGGSGGAGYEQYFGPGTRLTVT.